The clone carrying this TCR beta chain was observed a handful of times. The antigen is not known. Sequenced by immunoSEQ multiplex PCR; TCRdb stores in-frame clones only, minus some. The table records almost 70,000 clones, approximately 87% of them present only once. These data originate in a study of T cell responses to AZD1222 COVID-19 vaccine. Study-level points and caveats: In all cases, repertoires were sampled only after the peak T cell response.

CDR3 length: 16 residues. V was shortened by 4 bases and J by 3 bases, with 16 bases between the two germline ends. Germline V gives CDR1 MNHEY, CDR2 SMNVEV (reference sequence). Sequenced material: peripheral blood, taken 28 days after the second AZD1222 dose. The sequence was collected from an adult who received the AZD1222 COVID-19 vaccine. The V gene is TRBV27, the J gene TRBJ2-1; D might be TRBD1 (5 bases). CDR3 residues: CASSSGQGRIYNEQFF. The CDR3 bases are TGTGCCAGCAGTTCAGGTCAGGGAAGGATCTACAATGAGCAGTTCTTC.